The 3 T cell receptor beta chains in this list originate from one sample, sequenced in a study of blood T cells in healthy people across ages. Sample-barcoded 5' priming and a J-beta primer mix drove a second PCR of roughly 6 to 12 cycles. TCRdb analysed the 5' RACE reads with MiXCR anew, one entry per CDR3 protein. The sample contains about 830,000 distinct CDR3 sequences, under 80% of which appear only once. The source material was blood. Receptor source: a man aged 25-45 years in good health.

This clonotype was picked up a small number of times. The chain is built from TRBV4-3 and TRBJ2-4, with a tentative D call TRBD1 (6 bases). The DNA end favors TRBJ2-7, so the J call may be wrong. Germline-derived CDR1 and CDR2 are LGHNA and YSLEER. This CDR3 is built from 15 residues. The CDR3 DNA is TGCGCCAGCAGCCAAGTACAGGACAGCACCTACGAGCAGTACTTC. Protein: CASSQVQDSTYEQYF.

The chain is built from TRBV5-1 and TRBJ2-5; TRBD2 is a possible D gene (6 bases). The CDR3 has 14 residues. The ends were cut back, 1 base at V and 5 bases at J, with 12 bases in the middle. CDR1 is SGHRS and CDR2 is YFSETQ in the germline V gene. The CDR3 sequence is CASSLPGVWETQYF. CDR3 DNA: TGCGCCAGCAGCTTGCCGGGGGTGTGGGAGACCCAGTACTTC.

This clonotype was detected ten times or more. The chain employs TRBV28 and TRBJ2-5; 9 bases match TRBD2. This CDR3 comprises 13 residues. V lost 6 bases and J lost 1; bases outside the gene matches: 0. CDR1 and CDR2 from the germline V gene are MDHEN and SYDVKM. CDR3 protein: CASRTSGQETQYF. CDR3 nucleotides: TGTGCCAGCAGGACTAGCGGCCAAGAGACCCAGTACTTC.